The rows below give T cell receptor beta chains drawn from one sample of a study of blood T cells in healthy people across ages. TCRdb re-called the 5' RACE reads with MiXCR, one entry per CDR3 protein. The top ten hold roughly 23% of the sample, which has 1.5 million to 2 million distinct CDR3 sequences, about two fifths seen once. The source material was blood. The source is a human donor in good health. The CDR3 runs from the conserved cysteine through the conserved F or W. D genes are given only for firm matches.

>TRBV5-1|-|TRBJ2-4
CASSRPQISGYRGYQYF
>TRBV4-2|TRBD2|TRBJ2-3
CASSQTGLANPDTQYF
>TRBV5-1|-|TRBJ2-6
CASSPTTGINVLTF
>TRBV29-1|TRBD1|TRBJ1-4
CSVTTGQGYNEKLFF
>TRBV12-3/TRBV12-4|-|TRBJ1-2
CASSSHPAPYGYTF
>TRBV4-3|-|TRBJ1-2
CASSQDTNTYGYTF
>TRBV12-3/TRBV12-4|-|TRBJ2-3
CASSRQESTDTQYF
>TRBV5-8|TRBD2|TRBJ2-7
CASSFGWTSGGIITDEQYF
>TRBV12-3/TRBV12-4|-|TRBJ2-7
CASSLSPDSYEQYF
>TRBV5-1|-|TRBJ2-3
CASSLEGGPVRLTDTQYF
>TRBV3-1|-|TRBJ1-4
CASSARTATNEKLFF
>TRBV20-1|-|TRBJ1-1
CSASKTDEAFF
>TRBV20-1|TRBD2|TRBJ2-1
CSARDPTGLAAYNEQFF
>TRBV7-9|TRBD1|TRBJ1-3
CASSLATGASSGNTIYF
>TRBV9|-|TRBJ2-6
CASRAGPPSGANVLTF
>TRBV5-1|-|-
CASSLDPLSHYEQYF
>TRBV27|-|TRBJ2-2
CASSSFTGELFF
>TRBV7-2|-|TRBJ2-1
CASSTRFHNEQFF
>TRBV20-1|-|TRBJ2-7
CSARDPQGSYEQYF